These 23 T cell receptor beta chains share one sample of origin, sequenced in a study of human T cells and chemical hapten exposure. Each CDR3 protein gets one entry after TCRdb re-called the RACE reads with MiXCR. The table includes 50,000 to 65,000 distinct CDR3 sequences, about 10% detected once. Time point described: patch test 3, about 24 weeks after DPC sensitization. Described treatment: therapeutic diphenylcyclopropenone sensitization with weekly scalp DPC. Here the sequenced sample was whole blood, taken in connection with sensitization to the hapten diphenylcyclopropenone (DPC). The origin of the receptors is a woman in her thirties or forties with alopecia areata. Some clones in this sample may be carry-over from other donors' samples.

The CDR3 loop is CSVRNRDTQYF. In DNA form, the CDR3 reads TGCAGCGTACGCAACCGGGATACGCAGTATTTT. The chain has TRBV29-1 and TRBJ2-3; D ambiguous. The CDR3 is 11 residues long. V lost 6 bases to trimming and J lost 6 bases, with 10 bases between them. CDR1 SQVTM and CDR2 ANQGSEA come from the germline V gene.

The chain combines TRBV30 with TRBJ1-1, with unresolved D. CDR1 is GTSNPN, CDR2 SVGIG, per germline (reference sequence). CDR3 length: 12 residues. Trimming removed 2 bases from V and 1 base from J, with 5 bases in between. The CDR3 DNA follows: TGTGCCTGGAGTAGTGGGAACACTGAAGCTTTCTTT. It is translated as CAWSSGNTEAFF.

This clonotype was seen a few times. The J gene is TRBJ2-1, the V gene TRBV6-6; D is unclear. V lost 6 bases and J 5 bases, leaving 11 bases between the germline ends. CDR3 length equals 13 residues. The V gene's germline CDR1 is MNHNY and CDR2 SVGAGI (reference sequence). In DNA form, the CDR3 reads TGTGCCAGCAGAGGCAGGATAGACAATGAGCAGTTCTTC. Translation: CASRGRIDNEQFF.

This clonotype appeared many times. The chain carries TRBV29-1 and TRBJ2-3; D not resolved. The germline V gene has CDR1 SQVTM and CDR2 ANQGSEA. The V end was cut by 3 bases, the J end by 0 bases, with 13 bases between. The CDR3 length is 15 residues. In nucleotides, the CDR3 is TGCAGCGTTGATAGTGGAACATACAGCACAGATACGCAGTATTTT. Translated, it gives CSVDSGTYSTDTQYF.

In its sample, this clonotype was seen a few times. The V gene is TRBV10-3, the J gene TRBJ2-7; 10 nucleotides agree with TRBD1. CDR1 and CDR2 (germline): ENHRY, SYGVKD. The junction had 6 bases not matched to a gene; V was cut back by 8 bases and J by 2 bases. The CDR3 covers 14 residues. The CDR3 sequence is CAILDRGKTYEQYF. CDR3 bases: TGTGCCATCTTGGACAGGGGGAAGACCTACGAGCAGTACTTC.

This clonotype appeared many times. J is TRBJ2-6 and V is TRBV6-1; D remains ambiguous. The CDR3 covers 15 residues. Germline V gene lookup returns CDR1 MNHNS and CDR2 SASEGT. V lost 8 bases to trimming and J lost 0 bases, with 11 bases between them. CDR3 nucleotide sequence: TGTGCCAGCTATAATCCTACCTCTGGGGCCAACGTCCTGACTTTC. Translated: CASYNPTSGANVLTF.

This clonotype was seen a handful of times. The chain joins TRBV5-1 to TRBJ2-7; TRBD1 agrees at 8 bases. The CDR3 is 13 amino acids. The germline CDR1 and CDR2 sequences are SGHRS and YFSETQ. The V gene end was trimmed by 4 bases and the J gene end by 4 bases; junction bases not matched to a gene: 4. The CDR3 DNA sequence: TGCGCCAGCAGCGCCGGGACAGGATACGAGCAGTACTTC. Its protein product is CASSAGTGYEQYF.

As regards this clonotype: Given a much more abundant clone one base away, this may be a read error. This chain links TRBV5-1 with TRBJ1-1; no clear D. CDR3 length equals 14 residues. Germline assignment: CDR1 SGHRS and CDR2 YFSETQ. CDR3: CTSSLVVENTEAFF. The CDR3 coding sequence is TGCACCAGCAGCTTGGTAGTGGAGAACACTGAAGCTTTCTTT. The entire variable domain, with the rest obtained from reference TRBV5-1 and TRBJ1-1, is as follows: KAGVTQTPRYLIKTRGQQVTLSCSPISGHRSVSWYQQTPGQGLQFLFEYFSETQRNKGNFPGRFSGRQFSNSRSEMNVSTLELGDSALYLCTSSLVVENTEAFFGQGTRLTVV.

This clonotype was observed a few times. V usage is TRBV18 and J usage is TRBJ1-1; D gene ambiguous. Trimming shortened V by 0 bases and J by 3 bases, and 5 bases separated the two germline ends. Germline loops: CDR1 KGHSH, CDR2 LQKENI. This CDR3 has 13 amino acids. The CDR3 DNA is TGTGCCAGCTCACCACCCGGAGACACTGAAGCTTTCTTT. This encodes CASSPPGDTEAFF. Full variable domain (missing parts from reference TRBV18 and TRBJ1-1): NAGVMQNPRHLVRRRGQEARLRCSPMKGHSHVYWYRQLPEEGLKFMVYLQKENIIDESGMPKERFSAEFPKEGPSILRIQQVVRGDSAAYFCASSPPGDTEAFFGQGTRLTVV.

This clonotype was counted at least ten times. CDR3: CASSPSGILYNEQFF. In DNA, the CDR3 is TGTGCCAGCAGCCCTAGCGGGATCCTTTACAATGAGCAGTTCTTC. The chain has TRBV11-1 and TRBJ2-1; 9 bases fit TRBD2. The CDR3 is made up of 15 amino acids. The junction had 6 bases not matched to a gene; V was cut back by 5 bases and J by 4 bases. Germline values: CDR1 SGHAT, CDR2 FQDESV (reference sequence).

This clonotype has at least ten counts. The J gene is TRBJ2-2, the V gene TRBV5-1; D may match TRBD1 or TRBD2 (5 bases each). The germline CDR1 and CDR2 sequences are SGHRS and YFSETQ. The CDR3 has 17 residues. V was trimmed by 3 bases and J by 2 bases, leaving 17 bases between them. The CDR3 DNA sequence: TGCGCCAGCAGCTCCTTGGGGGTCGATTCCAACACCGGGGAGCTGTTTTTT. Translating it yields CASSSLGVDSNTGELFF.

The table lists this clonotype with a few counts. The genes are TRBV7-2 and TRBJ2-5; 13 bases agree with TRBD2. With 5 bases clipped from V and 1 base from J, the junction kept 10 bases outside the gene matches. This CDR3 region has 18 residues. The germline CDR1 and CDR2 sequences are SGHTA and FQGNSA. In DNA, the CDR3 is TGTGCCAGCAGCCTACTACTAGCGGGGGGGCCGTCCCAAGAGACCCAGTACTTC. It is translated as CASSLLLAGGPSQETQYF.

The genes are TRBV28 and TRBJ1-6, with D unresolved. Trimming removed 5 bases from V and 6 bases from J, with 14 bases in between. This CDR3 contains 15 residues. Germline V gene sequence: CDR1 MDHEN, CDR2 SYDVKM. CDR3 residues: CASSPPGSRNSPLHF. CDR3 DNA sequence: TGTGCCAGCAGTCCTCCGGGCAGTCGTAATTCACCCCTCCACTTT.

In its sample, this clonotype was seen a few times. The chain links TRBV14 to TRBJ1-1; D is unclear. Germline CDR1 is SGHDN and CDR2 is FVKESK. V was shortened by 0 bases and J by 3 bases, with 14 bases between the two germline ends. This CDR3 comprises 16 residues. The CDR3 sequence: CASSQDRTEKDTEAFF. CDR3 nucleotide sequence: TGTGCCAGCAGCCAAGATCGAACAGAGAAGGACACTGAAGCTTTCTTT. Drawing the rest from reference TRBV14 and TRBJ1-1, the complete variable domain is EAGVTQFPSHSVIEKGQTVTLRCDPISGHDNLYWYRRVMGKEIKFLLHFVKESKQDESGMPNNRFLAERTGGTYSTLKVQPAELEDSGVYFCASSQDRTEKDTEAFFGQGTRLTVV.

This clonotype was seen a few times. V is TRBV2 and J is TRBJ2-2; D might be TRBD2 (5 bases). With 6 bases removed from V and 6 bases from J, the gap between germline ends came to 11 bases. The CDR3 runs to 13 residues. Germline CDR1 SNHLY, CDR2 FYNNEI. CDR3 region: CASRRTDPGELFF. The CDR3 region has the DNA TGTGCCAGCAGGAGGACTGATCCCGGGGAGCTGTTTTTT.

Here the CDR3 DNA reads TGCAGCGTTTTCGCAGGTTATACGCAGTATTTT. It translates to CSVFAGYTQYF. The V and J genes are TRBV29-1 and TRBJ2-3; D is unresolved. V dropped 5 bases and J dropped 7 bases, with 10 bases sitting between them. The germline gives CDR1 SQVTM, CDR2 ANQGSEA. CDR3 length: 11 amino acids.

This clonotype has just a few counts. The CDR3 reads CASSQNLQRYNEQFF. The CDR3 DNA reads TGTGCCAGCAGCCAAAACCTACAGAGATACAATGAGCAGTTCTTC. The V and J genes are TRBV4-2 and TRBJ2-1; no reliable D call. This CDR3 spans 15 amino acids. Deletions cut 2 bases from V and 4 bases from J, with 12 bases between. Looked up from germline, CDR1 is LGHNA and CDR2 is YNFKEQ.

This clonotype was found a few times. The genes are TRBV7-3 and TRBJ2-5, with 8 bases fitting TRBD2. The CDR3 consists of 16 residues. Trimming cost V 5 bases and J 4 bases; bases outside gene matches: 12. Germline CDR1 is SGHTA and CDR2 is FQGTGA. The CDR3 nucleotides are TGTGCCAGCAGCCTGGGCCCGGGGGGGTATCGAGAGACCCAGTACTTC. Its translation: CASSLGPGGYRETQYF.

The chain couples TRBV30 to TRBJ2-3; 10 bases match TRBD1. V lost 2 bases and J lost 13; bases outside the gene matches: 15. The CDR3 covers 15 residues. CDR1 GTSNPN and CDR2 SVGIG come from the germline V gene (reference sequence). CDR3 bases: TGTGCCTGGAGTCCTCCGGGACAGGGGTTCGCGAGGGAGTATTTT. This encodes CAWSPPGQGFAREYF.

The chain couples TRBV14 to TRBJ2-3; D may be TRBD1 or TRBD2 (6 bases each). CDR1 is SGHDN and CDR2 is FVKESK in the germline V gene. The germline V and J ends were trimmed by 1 base and 4 bases, with 15 bases remaining between them. This CDR3 comprises 16 residues. CDR3 residues: CASSQGGATLSDTQYF. The CDR3 DNA follows: TGTGCCAGCAGCCAAGGGGGGGCCACCCTATCAGATACGCAGTATTTT. Drawing the rest from reference TRBV14 and TRBJ2-3, the complete variable domain is EAGVTQFPSHSVIEKGQTVTLRCDPISGHDNLYWYRRVMGKEIKFLLHFVKESKQDESGMPNNRFLAERTGGTYSTLKVQPAELEDSGVYFCASSQGGATLSDTQYFGPGTRLTVL.

This clonotype was found a few times. The V gene is TRBV11-2, the J gene TRBJ1-6; TRBD1 matches at 11 bases. The trim removed 5 bases at V and 9 bases at J, leaving 9 bases unmatched. CDR1 is SGHAT and CDR2 is FQNNGV in the germline V gene. This CDR3 spans 16 amino acids. The CDR3 DNA reads as TGTGCCAGCAGCCCGGAAGTTGGGACAGGGGGTTCACCCCTCCACTTT. It yields the protein CASSPEVGTGGSPLHF.

This clonotype was detected many times. This chain uses TRBV6-1 with TRBJ1-2; TRBD1 aligns across 9 bases. The junction had 4 bases not matched to a gene; V was cut back by 1 base and J by 1 base. The CDR3 runs to 16 residues. In germline, CDR1 is MNHNS, CDR2 SASEGT. The CDR3 here is CASSEVEGQGNYGYTF. DNA of the CDR3: TGTGCCAGCAGTGAAGTGGAGGGACAGGGTAACTATGGCTACACCTTC.

Only one count was recorded for this clonotype. The chain recombines TRBV20-1 with TRBJ2-3; the D is unclear. Trimming pared 4 bases from V and 0 bases from J, leaving 8 bases between. Per the germline V gene, CDR1 is DFQATT and CDR2 is SNEGSKA (reference sequence). The CDR3 runs 13 residues. The CDR3, as DNA: TGCAGTGCTACCATTAATAGCACAGATACGCAGTATTTT. This translates into CSATINSTDTQYF.